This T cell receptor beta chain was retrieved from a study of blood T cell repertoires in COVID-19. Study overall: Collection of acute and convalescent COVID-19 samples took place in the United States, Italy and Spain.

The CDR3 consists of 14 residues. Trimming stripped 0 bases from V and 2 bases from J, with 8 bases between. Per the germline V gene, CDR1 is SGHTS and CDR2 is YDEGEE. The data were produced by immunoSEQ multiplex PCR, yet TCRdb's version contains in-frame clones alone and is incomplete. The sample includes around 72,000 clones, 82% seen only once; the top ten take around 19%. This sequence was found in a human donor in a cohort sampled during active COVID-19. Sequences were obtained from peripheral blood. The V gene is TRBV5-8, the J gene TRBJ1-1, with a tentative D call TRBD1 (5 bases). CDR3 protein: CASSLGQPNTEAFF. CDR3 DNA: TGTGCCAGCAGCTTGGGACAGCCCAACACTGAAGCTTTCTTT.